This entry concerns a single TCR beta chain. A read error may produce the germline difference seen at one junction end. Per the germline V gene, CDR1 is SGHAT and CDR2 is FQDESV (reference sequence). The CDR3 spans 13 residues. Constant-region priming of roughly 490 ng total RNA yielded TCR beta cDNA. For TCR beta, libraries were produced by three nested multiplex PCR rounds using slightly modified ARM-PCR. With TRBV1-TRBV30 forward primers and a C-beta reverse primer, the first two PCR rounds were run for approximately 10 cycles each. TCRdb re-called the multiplex PCR reads with MiXCR, one entry per CDR3 protein. The sample comprises under 130,000 distinct CDR3 sequences, roughly 80% of which are singletons, and 15% to 25% rests with the top ten. The data originate from a study of tumor-infiltrating lymphocytes in primary liver carcinoma. Co-extraction of RNA and DNA was performed on about 18-30 mg of unsorted bulk tissue. Tumors were each sampled at five separate regions.

The sample consisted of liver tumor tissue from sampling region 3. The subset was: tumor region T3, left-lateral pole. The receptor was isolated from a man aged 35-49 years with primary liver carcinoma and hepatitis B virus infection. The chain is built from TRBV11-1 and TRBJ2-7; 7 positions match TRBD1. The CDR3 is CAIRGKRCYEQYF. CDR3 coding DNA: TGTGCCATCAGGGGGAAGCGATGCTACGAACAGTACTTC.